This T cell receptor beta chain was identified in a study of blood T cell repertoires in COVID-19. Across the whole study: Acute and convalescent COVID-19 samples came from the United States, Italy and Spain. T cells, B-cell-depleted T cells, or PBMCs supplied cDNA or gDNA.

As originally analysed: Amplification with reference gene primers provided the estimates of nucleated cell counts. Clones were sequenced by immunoSEQ multiplex PCR, and TCRdb holds only the in-frame ones, with some missing. That table supplies the V and J calls and clone size; D and trimming were determined from the DNA. Among about 90,000 clones listed, around 90% were seen once. Germline assignment: CDR1 LGHDT and CDR2 YNNKEL (reference sequence). V lost 0 bases and J 8 bases, leaving 19 bases between the germline ends. The CDR3 loop spans 16 amino acids. Material: peripheral blood. V is TRBV3-1 (or the pseudogene TRBV3-2) and J is TRBJ1-2, with D tentatively TRBD1 (6 bases). The receptor was isolated from a human donor with active COVID-19. The donor label of this sample is uncertain. The CDR3 here is CASSQEGWDTLGGYTF. CDR3 in DNA: TGTGCCAGCAGCCAAGAGGGCTGGGACACTCTTGGGGGCTACACCTTC.